Presented here are 10 T cell receptor beta chains from one specimen sequenced in a study of T-cell memory formation after mild COVID-19. TCRdb re-called the 5' RACE reads with MiXCR, one entry per CDR3 protein. The data show 150,000 to 200,000 distinct CDR3 sequences, with around 10% seen just once and less than 4% held by the top ten. Sequencing was done on a sample of PBMCs or a T cell subset sorted from them (not recorded which). These receptor sequences come from a young man who had mild COVID-19 (a few samples of this study predate the infection). Cell type and time point are not known.

This clonotype was detected a few times. The rearrangement links TRBV4-1 to TRBJ1-4; D unclear. The length of the CDR3 is 13 residues. Looked up from germline, CDR1 is MGHRA and CDR2 is YSYEKL. The V gene lost 4 bases and the J gene lost 7 bases, with 10 bases spanning the gap. The CDR3 here is CASSLNAPEKLFF. CDR3 nucleotide sequence: TGCGCCAGCAGCCTAAATGCTCCTGAAAAACTGTTTTTT.

This clonotype turned up a few times. The V and J genes are TRBV2 and TRBJ2-5; D is perhaps TRBD2 (5 bases). CDR1 is SNHLY, CDR2 FYNNEI, per germline. The CDR3 has 12 amino acids. V lost 5 bases to trimming and J lost 7 bases, with 11 bases between them. CDR3 sequence reads: CASSRSVWTQYF. In DNA form, the CDR3 reads TGTGCCAGCAGTCGTAGCGTCTGGACCCAGTACTTC.

The chain's CDR3 is CASSQELAVNSPLHF. DNA of the CDR3: TGCGCCAGCAGCCAAGAACTGGCAGTTAATTCACCCCTCCACTTT. The chain combines TRBV4-3 with TRBJ1-6; no firm D call. Trimming cost V 0 bases and J 6 bases, with 9 bases left between them. In germline, CDR1 is LGHNA, CDR2 YSLEER. This CDR3 region has 15 residues.

The genes are TRBV29-1 and TRBJ2-7, with 8 positions matching TRBD1. CDR1 and CDR2 from the germline V gene are SQVTM and ANQGSEA. The CDR3 loop spans 12 amino acids. Trimming at V came to 4 bases and at J to 2 bases, leaving 1 base not matched to a gene. The CDR3 reads CSVVQGAYEQYF. The CDR3 DNA reads as TGCAGCGTTGTACAGGGGGCCTACGAGCAGTACTTC.

This chain links TRBV6-2 or TRBV6-3 with TRBJ2-1; D remains unclear. Per germline, CDR1 MNHEY and CDR2 SVGEGT. V gave up 10 bases and J gave up 4 bases, with 8 bases separating them. This CDR3 region has 11 residues. This CDR3 reads CATSGYNEQFF. DNA for the CDR3: TGTGCCACCTCCGGGTACAATGAGCAGTTCTTC.

This clonotype was recorded a few times. This chain joins TRBV5-1 and TRBJ2-2, with D perhaps matching TRBD1 or TRBD2 (5 bases each). V lost 4 bases and J lost 8, with 15 bases in between. Germline assignment: CDR1 SGHRS and CDR2 YFSETQ. The CDR3 extends over 14 amino acids. The CDR3 spells CASSLGRETGELFF. In DNA, the CDR3 is TGCGCCAGCAGCCTCGGCAGGGAGACGGGGGAGCTGTTTTTT. The complete variable domain, with remaining parts taken from reference TRBV5-1 and TRBJ2-2, reads KAGVTQTPRYLIKTRGQQVTLSCSPISGHRSVSWYQQTPGQGLQFLFEYFSETQRNKGNFPGRFSGRQFSNSRSEMNVSTLELGDSALYLCASSLGRETGELFFGEGSRLTVL.

This clonotype appeared a few times. This sequence joins TRBV5-5 and TRBJ2-1; 8 bases are a match to TRBD2. Trimming removed 2 bases from V and 3 bases from J; junction bases left unmatched: 7. In germline, CDR1 is SGHKS, CDR2 YYEKEE (reference sequence). CDR3 length equals 16 residues. CDR3 protein: CASSLGGLAIYNEQFF. CDR3 DNA: TGTGCCAGCAGCTTAGGAGGACTAGCTATCTACAATGAGCAGTTCTTC.

The chain recombines TRBV6-6 with TRBJ1-5; D is uncertain. The CDR3 covers 16 residues. V lost 0 bases and J 6 bases, leaving 15 bases between the germline ends. The germline gives CDR1 MNHNY, CDR2 SVGAGI (reference sequence). The CDR3 here is CASSYSTGFRRQPQHF. The CDR3 bases are TGTGCCAGCAGTTACTCGACGGGTTTTCGCCGTCAGCCCCAGCATTTT.

This clonotype was observed at least ten times. The chain carries TRBV4-3 and TRBJ2-7; D is ambiguous. Germline V CDR1 and CDR2: LGHNA, YSLEER. Trimming removed 0 bases at V and 0 bases at J, with 6 bases between. The CDR3 spans 14 residues. The CDR3 nucleotides are TGCGCCAGCAGCCAAGATTTGACCTCCTACGAGCAGTACGTC. This translates into CASSQDLTSYEQYV.

The chain links TRBV12-3 or TRBV12-4 to TRBJ2-1, with 9 bases fitting TRBD2. The CDR3 is made up of 15 amino acids. The J segment lost 4 bases and the V segment lost 6 bases, leaving 7 bases of the junction unmatched. The CDR3 sequence: CASRPSSGAYNEQFF. The CDR3 DNA reads as TGTGCCAGCAGGCCTTCTAGCGGGGCGTACAATGAGCAGTTCTTC.